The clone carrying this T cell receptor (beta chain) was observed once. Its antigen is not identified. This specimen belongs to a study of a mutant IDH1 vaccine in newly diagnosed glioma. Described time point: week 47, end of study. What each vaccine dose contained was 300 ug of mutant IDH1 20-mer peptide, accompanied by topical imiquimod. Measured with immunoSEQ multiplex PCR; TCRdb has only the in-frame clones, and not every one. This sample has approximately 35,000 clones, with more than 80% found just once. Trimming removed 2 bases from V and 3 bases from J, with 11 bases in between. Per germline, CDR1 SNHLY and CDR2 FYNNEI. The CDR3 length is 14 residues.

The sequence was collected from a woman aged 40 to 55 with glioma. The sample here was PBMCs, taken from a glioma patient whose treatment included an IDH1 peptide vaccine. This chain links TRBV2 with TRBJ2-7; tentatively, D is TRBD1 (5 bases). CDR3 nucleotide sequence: TGTGCCAGCAGTGAACAGGGTGAATACTACGAGCAGTACTTC. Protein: CASSEQGEYYEQYF.